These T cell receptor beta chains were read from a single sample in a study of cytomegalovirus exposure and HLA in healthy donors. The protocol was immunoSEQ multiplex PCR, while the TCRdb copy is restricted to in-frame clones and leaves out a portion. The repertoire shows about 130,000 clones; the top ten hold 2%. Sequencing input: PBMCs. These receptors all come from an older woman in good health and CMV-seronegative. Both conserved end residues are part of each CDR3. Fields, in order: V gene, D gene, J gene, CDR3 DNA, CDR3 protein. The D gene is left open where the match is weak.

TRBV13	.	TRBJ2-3	TGTGCCAGCAGGGACACAGGGAATGCGGATACGCAGTATTTT	CASRDTGNADTQYF
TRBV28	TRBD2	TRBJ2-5	TGTGCCAGCAGTGAGCGTGCGGGGGGCGGAAAGACCCAGTACTTC	CASSERAGGGKTQYF
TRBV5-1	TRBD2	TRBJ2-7	TGCGCCAGCAGCATCGGGACTAGCGGGGTCTACGAGCAGTACTTC	CASSIGTSGVYEQYF
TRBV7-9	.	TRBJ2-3	TGTGCCAGCAGCTCTAACAGGGAAGATACGCAGTATTTT	CASSSNREDTQYF
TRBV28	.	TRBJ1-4	TGTGCCAGCAGTTTAGGGGCAGTGTGGGAAAAACTGTTTTTT	CASSLGAVWEKLFF
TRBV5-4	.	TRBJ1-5	TGTGCCAGCAGCTTTGGGGGGGGTCAGGTCAATCAGCCCCAGCATTTT	CASSFGGGQVNQPQHF
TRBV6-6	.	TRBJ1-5	TGTGCCAGCAGGGAGGGGACGGGAGACCAGCCCCAGCATTTT	CASREGTGDQPQHF
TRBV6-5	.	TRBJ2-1	TGTGCCAGCAACCAGGGGATGGAGCAGTTCTTC	CASNQGMEQFF
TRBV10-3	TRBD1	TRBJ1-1	TGTGCCATCAAGGGGACAGACACTGAAGCTTTCTTT	CAIKGTDTEAFF
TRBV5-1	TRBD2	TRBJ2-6	TGCGCCAGCAGCTTTGTGGGACTAGCGGGAGGCGGGGCCAACGTCCTGACTTTC	CASSFVGLAGGGANVLTF
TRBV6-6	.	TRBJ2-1	TGTGCCAGCAGTTTACCTCCGACTCTTACGGGGGAGCAGTTCTTC	CASSLPPTLTGEQFF